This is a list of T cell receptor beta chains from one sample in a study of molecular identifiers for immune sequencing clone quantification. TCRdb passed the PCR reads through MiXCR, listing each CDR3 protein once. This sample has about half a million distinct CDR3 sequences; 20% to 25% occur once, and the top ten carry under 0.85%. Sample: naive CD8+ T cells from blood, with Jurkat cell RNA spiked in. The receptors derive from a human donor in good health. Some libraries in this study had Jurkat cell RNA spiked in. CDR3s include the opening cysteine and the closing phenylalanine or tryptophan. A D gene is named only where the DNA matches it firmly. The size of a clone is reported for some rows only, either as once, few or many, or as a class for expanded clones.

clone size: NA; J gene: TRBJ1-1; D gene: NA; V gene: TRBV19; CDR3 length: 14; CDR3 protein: CASSITVLNTEAFF; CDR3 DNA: TGTGCCAGTAGTATAACAGTGTTGAACACTGAAGCTTTCTTT
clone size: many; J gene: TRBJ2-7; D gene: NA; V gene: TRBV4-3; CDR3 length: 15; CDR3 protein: CASSQDVGSTYEQYF; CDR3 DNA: TGCGCCAGCAGCCAAGATGTAGGTAGTACCTACGAGCAGTACTTC
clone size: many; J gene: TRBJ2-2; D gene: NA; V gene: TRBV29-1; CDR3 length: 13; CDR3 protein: CSVPTLGQGELFF; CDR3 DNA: TGCAGCGTGCCGACATTAGGACAGGGGGAGCTGTTTTTT
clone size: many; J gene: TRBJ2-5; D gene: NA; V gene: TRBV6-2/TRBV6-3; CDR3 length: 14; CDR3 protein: CASSYVRLQETQYF; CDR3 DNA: TGTGCCAGCAGTTATGTCAGACTTCAAGAGACCCAGTACTTC
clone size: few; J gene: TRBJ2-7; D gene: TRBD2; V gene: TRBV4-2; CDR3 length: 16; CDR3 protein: CASSQVGGRASYEQYF; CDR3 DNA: TGTGCCAGCAGCCAAGTTGGCGGGAGGGCCTCTTACGAGCAGTACTTC
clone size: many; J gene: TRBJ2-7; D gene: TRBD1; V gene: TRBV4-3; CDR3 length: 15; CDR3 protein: CASSQADRGSHEQYF; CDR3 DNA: TGCGCCAGCAGCCAAGCCGACAGGGGTAGCCACGAGCAGTACTTC
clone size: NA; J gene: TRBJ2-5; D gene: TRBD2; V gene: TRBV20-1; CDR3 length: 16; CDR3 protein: CSAWDAPGLAEETQYF; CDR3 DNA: TGCAGTGCTTGGGACGCACCGGGACTAGCGGAAGAGACCCAGTACTTC
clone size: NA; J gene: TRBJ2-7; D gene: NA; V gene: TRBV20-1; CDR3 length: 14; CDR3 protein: CSARSGWMGYEQYF; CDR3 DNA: TGCAGTGCTAGATCAGGGTGGATGGGGTACGAGCAGTACTTC
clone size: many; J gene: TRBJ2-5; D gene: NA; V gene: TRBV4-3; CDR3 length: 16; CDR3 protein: CASSQSTGLPQETQYF; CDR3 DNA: TGCGCCAGCAGCCAATCCACGGGACTTCCTCAAGAGACCCAGTACTTC
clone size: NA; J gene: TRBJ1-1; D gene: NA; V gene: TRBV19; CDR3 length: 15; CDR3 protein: CASSISGGENTEAFF; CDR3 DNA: TGTGCCAGTAGTATTTCGGGGGGCGAAAACACTGAAGCTTTCTTT
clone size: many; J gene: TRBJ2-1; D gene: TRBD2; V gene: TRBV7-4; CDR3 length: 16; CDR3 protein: CASSLEREELLDEQFF; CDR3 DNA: TGTGCCAGCAGCCTGGAGCGGGAGGAACTTCTCGATGAGCAGTTCTTC
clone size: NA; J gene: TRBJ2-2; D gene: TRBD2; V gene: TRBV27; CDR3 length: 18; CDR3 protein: CASSLSASGGAHTGELFF; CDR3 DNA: TGTGCCAGCAGTTTATCGGCTAGCGGGGGGGCCCACACCGGGGAGCTGTTTTTT
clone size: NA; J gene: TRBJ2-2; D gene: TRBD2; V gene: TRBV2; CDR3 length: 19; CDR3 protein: CASRKHRDYRGIDTGELFF; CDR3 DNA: TGTGCCAGCAGGAAACACCGGGACTATCGGGGGATCGACACCGGGGAGCTGTTTTTT
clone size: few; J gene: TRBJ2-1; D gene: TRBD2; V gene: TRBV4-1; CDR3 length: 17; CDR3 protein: CASSQDPTSGRYNEQFF; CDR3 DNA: TGCGCCAGCAGCCAAGATCCGACTAGCGGGAGGTACAATGAGCAGTTCTTC
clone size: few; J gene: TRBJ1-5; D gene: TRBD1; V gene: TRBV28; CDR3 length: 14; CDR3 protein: CASRSQGFLQPQHF; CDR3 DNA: TGTGCCAGCAGGTCACAGGGGTTTCTTCAGCCCCAGCATTTT
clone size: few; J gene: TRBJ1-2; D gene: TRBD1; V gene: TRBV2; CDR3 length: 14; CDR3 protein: CASTSGQGMDGYTF; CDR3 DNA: TGTGCCAGCACTTCCGGACAGGGGATGGATGGCTACACCTTC
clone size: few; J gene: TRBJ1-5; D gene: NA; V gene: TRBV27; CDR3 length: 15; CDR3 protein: CASSFGVGGNQPQHF; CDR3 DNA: TGTGCCAGCAGTTTTGGGGTCGGTGGCAATCAGCCCCAGCATTTT
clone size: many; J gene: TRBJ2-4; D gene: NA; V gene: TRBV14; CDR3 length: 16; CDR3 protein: CASSQIAGTRAFLGNF; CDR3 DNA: TGTGCCAGCAGCCAAATAGCCGGGACTCGCGCTTTCCTAGGAAACTTC
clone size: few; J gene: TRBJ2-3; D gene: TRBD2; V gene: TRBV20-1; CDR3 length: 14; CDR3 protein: CSARVRGLADTQYF; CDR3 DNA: TGCAGTGCTAGAGTGCGGGGGTTGGCAGATACGCAGTATTTT
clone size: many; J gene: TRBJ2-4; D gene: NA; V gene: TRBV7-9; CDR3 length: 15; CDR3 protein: CASSHREALKNIQYF; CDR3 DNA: TGTGCCAGCAGTCACCGGGAAGCACTCAAAAACATTCAGTACTTC
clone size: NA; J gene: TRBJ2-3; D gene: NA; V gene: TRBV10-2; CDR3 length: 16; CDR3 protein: CASSEWLAIGRDTQYF; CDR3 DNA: TGCGCCAGCAGTGAGTGGTTAGCTATCGGTAGGGATACGCAGTATTTT
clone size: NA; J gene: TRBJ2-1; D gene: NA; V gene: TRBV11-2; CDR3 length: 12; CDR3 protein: CASRGHDNEQFF; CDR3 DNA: TGTGCCAGCAGGGGCCATGATAATGAGCAGTTCTTC
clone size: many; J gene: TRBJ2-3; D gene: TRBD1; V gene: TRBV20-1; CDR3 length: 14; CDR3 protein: CSATQGESTDTQYF; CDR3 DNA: TGCAGTGCTACCCAGGGGGAAAGCACAGATACGCAGTATTTT
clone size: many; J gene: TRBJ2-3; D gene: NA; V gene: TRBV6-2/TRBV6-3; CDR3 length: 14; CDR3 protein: CACDGAHLPGTQYF; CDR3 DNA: TGTGCCTGCGATGGGGCTCACCTCCCGGGTACGCAGTATTTT
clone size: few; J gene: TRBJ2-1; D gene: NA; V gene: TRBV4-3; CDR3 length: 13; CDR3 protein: CASSPGIYNEQFF; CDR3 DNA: TGCGCCAGCAGCCCCGGGATTTACAATGAGCAGTTCTTC
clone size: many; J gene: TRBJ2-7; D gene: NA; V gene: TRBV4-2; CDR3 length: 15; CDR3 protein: CASSQEFRLSYEQYF; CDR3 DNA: TGTGCCAGCAGCCAAGAATTTAGGCTGTCCTACGAGCAGTACTTC
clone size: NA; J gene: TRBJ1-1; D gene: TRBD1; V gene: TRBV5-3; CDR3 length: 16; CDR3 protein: CASSLGQGGLNTEAFF; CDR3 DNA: TGTGCCAGCAGCTTGGGACAGGGTGGACTGAACACTGAAGCTTTCTTT
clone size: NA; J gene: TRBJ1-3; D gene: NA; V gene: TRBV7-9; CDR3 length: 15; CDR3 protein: CASSPRSSSGDTTYF; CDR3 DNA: TGTGCCAGCAGCCCCCGCAGTAGCTCTGGAGACACCACATATTTT
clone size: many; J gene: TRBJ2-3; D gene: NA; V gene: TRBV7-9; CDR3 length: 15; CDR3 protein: CASSLEVFSTDTQYF; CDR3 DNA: TGTGCCAGCAGCTTAGAGGTTTTCAGCACAGATACGCAGTATTTT
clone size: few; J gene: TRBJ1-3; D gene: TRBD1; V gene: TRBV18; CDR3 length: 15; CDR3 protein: CASSRTGLSGNTIYF; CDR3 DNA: TGTGCCAGCTCCCGGACAGGACTCTCTGGAAACACCATATATTTT